In its sample, the clone carrying this TCR beta chain was seen a few times. Its antigen is currently unknown. Sequencing targeted expressed TCRB transcripts, as all isolated RNA had been reverse transcribed. Generated by immunoSEQ multiplex PCR, the TCRdb table keeps only in-frame clones and is missing some. The sample holds under 800,000 clones, about 14% seen once. The data stem from a study of beta chain features in type 1 diabetes. Study-wide results and limits: VDJ junctions in type 1 diabetes patients carried more deletions and fewer insertions. Naive, central memory and Treg TCRB repertoires appeared more alike in patients than in healthy donors.

What was sequenced was naive CD4+ T cells from blood. This receptor was identified in a man in his late teens or twenties in good health.

The CDR3 sequence: CASSLEAVSSYNEQFF. DNA of the CDR3: TGTGCCAGCAGCTTGGAGGCGGTTAGCTCCTACAATGAGCAGTTCTTC. V and J are TRBV5-4 and TRBJ2-1; D unclear. In germline, CDR1 is SGHNT, CDR2 YYREEE (reference sequence). The CDR3 is 16 residues long. V was clipped by 0 bases and J by 0 bases, with 10 bases between them.